This T cell receptor (beta chain) was documented in a study of blood T cell repertoires in COVID-19 (dated by TCRdb to 2020 to 2021). Regarding the complete study: Samples covering the acute and convalescent phases of COVID-19 were provided by collaborators in the United States, Italy and Spain. The material from the prospective study consisted of cDNA or gDNA derived from T cells, B-cell-depleted T cells, or PBMCs. Subjects who had been exposed to COVID-19, were actively infected with it, or had recovered from it provided the deeply sampled blood TCRbeta repertoires that made up the dataset. The repertoires were made available in a free public database intended to serve as a resource for research on the immune response to SARS-CoV-2. The samples were drawn from the first 160 participants of the ongoing ImmuneRACE study and from 1,254 subjects provided by 6 global collaborators. Nearly every sample came with metadata listing a de-identified subject ID, COVID-19 status, age in years and sex. Where HLA class I and class II types were available, the types were taken from metadata supplied by the sample provider, not from assay-based typing. Broad study findings and their caveats: The amount of clinical and demographic metadata varied by source and participant and was provided uncurated.

TCRbeta CDR3 regions were amplified from genomic DNA by means of the immunoSEQ Assay, a bias-controlled multiplex PCR. On the authors' methods: Within the assay, amplification of reference gene primers was used to estimate how many nucleated cells each sample contained. To quantify the absolute abundance of each unique TCRbeta CDR3 rearrangement, sequence reads were collapsed and filtered. Productive Simpson clonality was computed per sample as the square root of Simpson's diversity index over productive rearrangements. Here the immuneACCESS table is served through TCRdb, limited to in-frame sequences with V and J called. Missing clones are a known gap in these copies; in checked studies unresolved V genes cover under half, and the rest lacks a known reason. V and J calls and clone size are as listed in that table; D and trimming were resolved from the DNA. The sample contains 60,000 to 90,000 clones, approximately 86% of them found a single time. 15% to 20% of the sample is in the top ten clones.

Each collaborating institution followed its own protocols to collect whole blood in K2EDTA tubes. For TCRbeta analysis, collaborator samples were shipped as frozen whole blood, as isolated PBMCs, or as DNA extracted from either sample type. The germline V gene encodes CDR1 SGHRS and CDR2 YFSETQ. From the cysteine through the phenylalanine, the CDR3 covers 13 amino acids. The kept DNA is CDR3 alone, 39 bases in frame from the first base. V is clipped by 4 bases and J by 6 bases, and the sequence between their germline boundaries is 12 bases long. Notes on this clone: The antigen it binds to is not known. Per-base qualities were not stored, and no clone one base away is much larger.

The clonotype comes from a human donor in a cohort sampled during active COVID-19. This receptor chain uses TRBV5-1 and TRBJ2-3; TRBD1 is perhaps the D gene, given 5 matching bases. Sequenced material: peripheral blood. CDR3 loop: CASSTEGADTQYF. The base sequence is TGCGCCAGCAGCACGGAAGGGGCGGATACGCAGTATTTT. Here the CDR3 is joined to the reference TRBV5-1 and TRBJ2-3 genes, and the full variable domain is: KAGVTQTPRYLIKTRGQQVTLSCSPISGHRSVSWYQQTPGQGLQFLFEYFSETQRNKGNFPGRFSGRQFSNSRSEMNVSTLELGDSALYLCASSTEGADTQYFGPGTRLTVL.